This passage covers 7 T cell receptor beta chains from one sample sequenced in a study of read filtering for tumor transcriptome and immune sequencing. The library was built from about 400 ng RNA with molecular barcoded adaptors for alpha/delta and beta/gamma chains. TCRdb used MiXCR to reprocess the reads, holding one entry per CDR3 protein. Among tens of thousands of distinct CDR3 sequences listed, around 12% were seen once. Sequenced input: a population of CD138-negative cells sorted from bone marrow. Source of these receptors: a donor at least 40 years old with multiple myeloma.

Ten or more counts support this clonotype. The chain employs TRBV7-9 and TRBJ2-1; the match to TRBD1 covers 9 bases. J lost 3 bases, V lost 3 bases, and 3 bases had no gene match. The CDR3 has 15 residues. Germline V gene lookup returns CDR1 SEHNR and CDR2 FQNEAQ (reference sequence). The CDR3 DNA reads as TGTGCCAGCAGCTTCGGGACAGGGTACTACAATGAGCAGTTCTTC. The encoded protein is CASSFGTGYYNEQFF.

In this sample, this clonotype turned up many times. The rearrangement joins TRBV7-8 to TRBJ2-1, with no clear D. Germline CDR1 is SGHVS and CDR2 is FQNEAQ. The CDR3 has 15 residues. The V end was cut by 2 bases, the J end by 4 bases, with 12 bases between. CDR3 sequence: CASSLRSSSYNEQFF. The CDR3 nucleotides are TGTGCCAGCAGCTTAAGATCCTCATCATACAATGAGCAGTTCTTC.

This clonotype has a count of ten or more. V gene TRBV20-1 combines with J gene TRBJ2-7; 9 bases are a match to TRBD1. The CDR3 totals 14 residues. J lost 1 base, V lost 5 bases, and 6 bases had no gene match. The germline gives CDR1 DFQATT, CDR2 SNEGSKA (reference sequence). CDR3 amino acids: CSAYGQGRSYEQYF. DNA of the CDR3: TGCAGTGCTTACGGACAGGGGAGATCCTACGAGCAGTACTTC.

This clonotype was seen at least ten times. This rearrangement joins TRBV4-1 to TRBJ2-7; D possibly matches TRBD1 or TRBD2 (6 bases each). The germline V gene encodes CDR1 MGHRA and CDR2 YSYEKL. The germline V and J ends were trimmed by 1 base and 4 bases, with 23 bases remaining between them. The CDR3 sequence is 18 residues long. The CDR3 sequence: CASSQGAMKVRGQYEQYF. CDR3 nucleotides: TGCGCCAGCAGCCAAGGGGCAATGAAGGTCCGGGGGCAATACGAGCAGTACTTC.

This clonotype was seen repeatedly, ten times or more. The J gene is TRBJ2-3, the V gene TRBV14, with 10 bases matching TRBD2. CDR3 length: 17 residues. Trimming cost V 4 bases and J 1 base; bases outside gene matches: 8. The germline gives CDR1 SGHDN, CDR2 FVKESK. CDR3: CASSPPWGTSGTDTQYF. The CDR3 DNA reads TGTGCCAGCAGCCCCCCCTGGGGGACTAGCGGCACAGATACGCAGTATTTT.

This clonotype came up many times. The CDR3 DNA reads as TGTGCCAGTTCCGGGACAGGGGCAAACATTCAGTACTTC. It translates to CASSGTGANIQYF. The chain recombines TRBV6-2 or TRBV6-3 with TRBJ2-4; 10 nucleotides align to TRBD1. J gave up 6 bases and V 9 bases, and 5 bases lay outside the gene matches. CDR1 is MNHEY and CDR2 is SVGEGT in the germline V gene. This CDR3 spans 13 amino acids.

This clonotype has a count of ten or more. CDR3 sequence reads: CASREGTTTNEKLFF. The CDR3 DNA sequence: TGTGCCAGTAGAGAGGGGACAACAACTAATGAAAAACTGTTTTTT. The chain combines TRBV19 with TRBJ1-4; TRBD1 might be the D (6 bases). V lost 6 bases and J 0 bases, leaving 11 bases between the germline ends. Per the germline V gene, CDR1 is LNHDA and CDR2 is SQIVND (reference sequence). This CDR3 region has 15 residues.